This entry is about one T cell receptor (beta chain). This sample stems from a study of technical replicates of blood from several donors. The repertoire was sequenced with immunoSEQ multiplex PCR; TCRdb's copy has only in-frame clones and lacks some. This table has over 50,000 clones, approximately 86% appearing once. CDR1 SGHRS and CDR2 YFSETQ come from the germline V gene. V was clipped by 0 bases and J by 0 bases; unmatched bases: 3. The CDR3 extends over 15 amino acids. Material for sequencing was PBMCs. The source is a human donor in good health. Some clones in this sample may be carry-over from other donors' samples. This sequence joins TRBV5-1 and TRBJ2-7; 7 bases fit TRBD1. This chain's CDR3 is CASSLGGTVSYEQYF. In nucleotides, the CDR3 is TGCGCCAGCAGCTTGGGGGGGACAGTCTCCTACGAGCAGTACTTC. The full variable domain, its missing parts supplied by reference TRBV5-1 and TRBJ2-7, is KAGVTQTPRYLIKTRGQQVTLSCSPISGHRSVSWYQQTPGQGLQFLFEYFSETQRNKGNFPGRFSGRQFSNSRSEMNVSTLELGDSALYLCASSLGGTVSYEQYFGPGTRLTVT.